Presented here are 32 T cell receptor beta chains from one specimen sequenced in a study of response to subunit inactivated influenza vaccine. TCRdb redid the calling of the RT-PCR reads with MiXCR, one entry per CDR3 protein. The sample contains 800,000 or so distinct CDR3 sequences, approximately 21% of which appear only once. The sequencing used PBMCs from blood, collected approximately 5 days after vaccination. These receptor sequences come from a man aged 50 to 59 who received an inactivated influenza vaccine.

The CDR3 nucleotides read TGTGCCAGCAGCCAAGAGGCAATAGCGGGAGTACTTATTAGCTCTGGGGCCAACGTCCTGACTTTC. This codes for CASSQEAIAGVLISSGANVLTF. The chain uses TRBV14 and TRBJ2-6; 9 bases fit TRBD2. Germline trimming cut 0 bases from V and 0 bases from J; bases unmatched to any gene: 15. This CDR3 region has 22 residues. Germline-derived CDR1 and CDR2 are SGHDN and FVKESK.

This clonotype showed up just a few times. The V and J genes are TRBV6-2 or TRBV6-3 and TRBJ1-5; 7 bases agree with TRBD1. The V gene end was trimmed by 5 bases and the J gene end by 7 bases; junction bases not matched to a gene: 14. The CDR3 is made up of 16 amino acids. Germline V lookup: CDR1 MNHEY, CDR2 SVGEGT. Here the CDR3 DNA reads TGTGCCAGCAGTAAACGGGGACAGACTATGAGGCAGCCCCAGCATTTT. Its protein is CASSKRGQTMRQPQHF.

This clonotype was detected a few times. The chain is built from TRBV7-9 and TRBJ2-5, with TRBD2 as a possible D gene (5 bases). Germline CDR1 is SEHNR and CDR2 is FQNEAQ (reference sequence). V lost 2 bases and J lost 1, with 17 bases in between. The CDR3 is 17 amino acids. The DNA of the CDR3 is TGTGCCAGCAGCTTAACGGCGCAGAGGGTCGCCCAAGAGACCCAGTACTTC. It yields the protein CASSLTAQRVAQETQYF.

This clonotype has at least ten counts. The genes are TRBV14 and TRBJ1-2, with a possible D match to TRBD1 (5 bases). Between the trimmed V and J ends, which lost 4 bases and 8 bases, there was a span of 14 bases. CDR1 and CDR2 (germline): SGHDN, FVKESK. The CDR3 has 13 amino acids. The CDR3 region has the DNA TGTGCCAGCAGCCTCTCGGCCGGGGACGGCTACACCTTC. Translating it yields CASSLSAGDGYTF.

This clonotype has only a few counts. The DNA of the CDR3 is TGCAGCGTTGGGGGCAGGGAAGAGACCCAGTACTTC. Its translation: CSVGGREETQYF. V is TRBV29-1 and J is TRBJ2-5; tentative D call: TRBD1 (5 bases). This CDR3 has 12 residues. Looked up from germline, CDR1 is SQVTM and CDR2 is ANQGSEA. The V gene lost 4 bases and the J gene lost 3 bases, with 9 bases spanning the gap.

This clonotype came up many times. The chain's CDR3 is CASSQSETGTEAFF. CDR3 nucleotide sequence: TGTGCCAGCAGCCAATCCGAAACAGGAACTGAAGCTTTCTTT. The chain uses TRBV3-1 and TRBJ1-1; weak D call: TRBD1 (5 bases). The CDR3 extends over 14 amino acids. Looked up from germline, CDR1 is LGHDT and CDR2 is YNNKEL (reference sequence). V was clipped by 2 bases and J by 5 bases, with 12 bases between them.

V is TRBV20-1 and J is TRBJ2-7; TRBD2 might be the D (6 bases). The germline V and J ends were trimmed by 3 bases and 6 bases, with 18 bases remaining between them. This CDR3 comprises 14 residues. Germline V gene sequence: CDR1 DFQATT, CDR2 SNEGSKA (reference sequence). CDR3 coding DNA: TGCAGTGCTAGGGCTAACGGGGCCGGGGGCGAGCAGTACTTC. Protein sequence: CSARANGAGGEQYF.

V gene TRBV4-3 combines with J gene TRBJ2-7; D perhaps matches TRBD2 (5 bases). Per germline, CDR1 LGHNA and CDR2 YSLEER. V was cut by 2 bases and J by 2 bases, with 13 bases left in between. The CDR3 contains 15 residues. CDR3 nucleotides: TGCGCCAGCAGCCAAACATGGGGAGAAACCTACGAGCAGTACTTC. This encodes CASSQTWGETYEQYF.

Concerning this clonotype itself: Its ends do not fully match the called genes, so a read error is possible. The chain combines TRBV6-5 with TRBJ1-1; D ambiguous. Germline V gives CDR1 MNHEY, CDR2 SVGAGI. This CDR3 has 14 residues. In nucleotides, the CDR3 is TGTGCCAGCAGTTACTCCCGTTTGAACACTAAAGCTTTCTTT. This encodes CASSYSRLNTKAFF.

The chain joins TRBV7-2 to TRBJ1-2, with D unresolved. CDR1 SGHTA and CDR2 FQGNSA come from the germline V gene. This CDR3 is 17 amino acids long. The V end lost 2 bases, the J end lost 6 bases, and 22 bases lay between the germline ends. CDR3 in amino acids: CASSLRVSRPQPNGYTF. CDR3 DNA: TGTGCCAGCAGCTTACGGGTATCCAGACCCCAACCGAATGGCTACACCTTC.

This clonotype was counted between two and nine times. The V gene is TRBV5-1, the J gene TRBJ2-1, with D unclear. Per the germline V gene, CDR1 is SGHRS and CDR2 is YFSETQ. Trimming stripped 8 bases from V and 8 bases from J, with 17 bases between. The CDR3 spans 13 residues. CDR3 in DNA: TGCGCCAGTTCGCTGTCTTTGAGCGATGAGCAGTTCTTC. Translated: CASSLSLSDEQFF.

The J gene is TRBJ2-1, the V gene TRBV10-3; 9 bases match TRBD2. Germline V gene sequence: CDR1 ENHRY, CDR2 SYGVKD. The CDR3 consists of 13 residues. V was pared by 6 bases and J by 9 bases, with 6 bases of the junction left unmatched. The DNA of the CDR3 is TGTGCCATCAGCGCTAGCGGGACTAGTGAGCAGTTCTTC. Its translation is CAISASGTSEQFF.

This clonotype was recorded a few times. This sequence joins TRBV20-1 and TRBJ2-4; 7 bases match TRBD1. The CDR3 is 14 residues long. CDR1 DFQATT and CDR2 SNEGSKA come from the germline V gene (reference sequence). V lost 6 bases to trimming and J lost 0 bases; unmatched junction nucleotides: 5. The CDR3 DNA is TGCAGTGCCGAGGGGGCTAAAGCCAAAAACATTCAGTACTTC. It yields the protein CSAEGAKAKNIQYF.

The V and J genes are TRBV25-1 and TRBJ1-2; no firm D call. The CDR3 extends over 14 amino acids. Per germline, CDR1 MGHDK and CDR2 SYGVNS. V lost 3 bases to trimming and J lost 2 bases, with 10 bases between them. CDR3 DNA sequence: TGTGCCAGCAGTGATATTGGGAAAAACTATGGCTACACCTTC. Translation: CASSDIGKNYGYTF.

The chain links TRBV20-1 to TRBJ1-2, with 8 positions matching TRBD1. The CDR3 length is 15 residues. With V trimmed by 1 base and J by 8 bases, 12 bases remained unmatched. Germline CDR1 is DFQATT and CDR2 is SNEGSKA (reference sequence). In DNA, the CDR3 is TGCAGTGCTAGAGGGGGACAGGTGTCCTCTATCGGCTACACCTTC. Its translation is CSARGGQVSSIGYTF.

This clonotype was counted only a few times. This chain links TRBV3-1 with TRBJ2-1; TRBD1 might be the D (5 bases). This CDR3 contains 16 residues. V gave up 3 bases and J gave up 6 bases, with 18 bases separating them. Germline CDR1 and CDR2: LGHDT and YNNKEL (reference sequence). Here the CDR3 reads CASSHLRTGGFNEQFF. CDR3 sequence (DNA): TGTGCCAGCAGCCATCTTAGAACAGGCGGATTCAATGAGCAGTTCTTC.

This chain uses TRBV12-3 or TRBV12-4 with TRBJ2-5; D gene uncertain. V was trimmed by 5 bases and J by 5 bases, leaving 9 bases between them. This CDR3 contains 12 residues. The CDR3 bases are TGTGCCAGCAGTGCCGGGCCCGAGACCCAGTACTTC. This gives the protein CASSAGPETQYF.

Only a few counts were recorded for this clonotype. The genes are TRBV11-1 and TRBJ2-7, with 11 bases aligning to TRBD2. This CDR3 is built from 14 residues. Losses at the gene ends were 5 bases for V and 7 bases for J; bases not matched to a gene: 7. The germline CDR1 and CDR2 sequences are SGHAT and FQDESV (reference sequence). The DNA of the CDR3 is TGTGCCAGCAGCCCCGGGACTAGCGGTGGGGAGCAGTACTTC. The encoded protein is CASSPGTSGGEQYF. Drawing the rest from reference TRBV11-1 and TRBJ2-7, the complete variable domain is EAEVAQSPRYKITEKSQAVAFWCDPISGHATLYWYRQILGQGPELLVQFQDESVVDDSQLPKDRFSAERLKGVDSTLKIQPAELGDSAMYLCASSPGTSGGEQYFGPGTRLTVT.

The CDR3 nucleotides are TGCAGTGCTAGACTATACGGGCAAAGAGGCTACGAGCAGTACTTC. This gives the protein CSARLYGQRGYEQYF. This chain uses TRBV20-1 with TRBJ2-7; D not resolved. Trimming removed 2 bases at V and 3 bases at J, with 17 bases between. This CDR3 comprises 15 residues. Germline V gene data show CDR1 as DFQATT and CDR2 as SNEGSKA (reference sequence).

This clonotype was seen a few times. The chain combines TRBV12-3 or TRBV12-4 with TRBJ1-6; 7 positions agree with TRBD1. This CDR3 is 14 amino acids long. The J segment lost 8 bases and the V segment lost 4 bases, leaving 5 bases of the junction unmatched. CDR3 nucleotides: TGTGCCAGCAGTTCGACAGGGAGTTATTCACCCCTCCACTTT. Translating it yields CASSSTGSYSPLHF.

The chain combines TRBV20-1 with TRBJ2-2, with 11 nucleotides matching TRBD1. CDR3 length equals 14 residues. Germline V CDR1 and CDR2: DFQATT, SNEGSKA (reference sequence). V shed 5 bases and J 5 bases; nucleotides not matched to a gene: 4. CDR3 in amino acids: CSAGQGAGTGELFF. The DNA of the CDR3 is TGCAGTGCTGGACAGGGGGCAGGGACCGGGGAGCTGTTTTTT.

The V gene is TRBV5-1, the J gene TRBJ1-2; tentatively, D is TRBD1 (5 bases). The CDR3 has 14 residues. Germline CDR1 is SGHRS and CDR2 is YFSETQ. V was trimmed by 2 bases and J by 3 bases, leaving 11 bases between them. Written as DNA, the CDR3 is TGCGCCAGCAGCTTATATGGGGGGGACTATGGCTACACCTTC. Its translation is CASSLYGGDYGYTF.

On this clonotype itself: A junction end diverges from the germline sequence, so it may reflect a read error. The chain uses TRBV6-2 or TRBV6-3 and TRBJ2-7; D unresolved. Per the germline V gene, CDR1 is MNHEY and CDR2 is SVGEGT. The CDR3 runs to 13 residues. The CDR3 region is CASSYSNIPLMDF. DNA of the CDR3: TGTGCCAGCAGTTACTCGAATATTCCACTTATGGACTTC.

The chain links TRBV29-1 to TRBJ1-1, with 8 bases that match TRBD1. From germline, CDR1 is SQVTM and CDR2 ANQGSEA. Trimming at V came to 7 bases and at J to 1 base, leaving 14 bases not matched to a gene. The CDR3 has 16 residues. Written as DNA, the CDR3 is TGCAGCGCCGGGGGGGGAACCGGACAGGGGAACACTGAAGCTTTCTTT. Its translation is CSAGGGTGQGNTEAFF.

This clonotype was counted only a few times. The chain joins TRBV5-6 to TRBJ2-3; 8 bases match TRBD2. V gave up 1 base and J gave up 4 bases; unmatched junction bases: 11. Germline CDR1 SGHDT, CDR2 YYEEEE. CDR3 size: 17 residues. CDR3: CASSLRRGASAPDTQYF. CDR3 nucleotides: TGTGCCAGCAGCTTGAGGCGGGGGGCTAGCGCTCCAGATACGCAGTATTTT.

The V and J genes are TRBV19 and TRBJ1-1, with TRBD1 identical over 7 bases. Germline values: CDR1 LNHDA, CDR2 SQIVND (reference sequence). The length of the CDR3 is 16 residues. V dropped 8 bases and J dropped 2; count of bases not matched to a gene: 14. In DNA, the CDR3 is TGTGCCAGTCGACCCCCGGCTGGGACAGATAACACTGAAGCTTTCTTT. Its protein is CASRPPAGTDNTEAFF.

The chain joins TRBV7-9 to TRBJ2-7; 11 positions agree with TRBD1. The CDR3 is 16 amino acids. V trimming: 5 bases; J trimming: 5 bases; junction bases outside the gene matches: 11. Germline CDR1 reads SEHNR; CDR2 reads FQNEAQ (reference sequence). CDR3 coding DNA: TGTGCCAGCAGCAAAAACCCAGGACAGGGGGCAGACGAGCAGTACTTC. Translated, it gives CASSKNPGQGADEQYF.

In its sample, this clonotype was seen once. A junction boundary mismatches the germline segment, possibly from a read error. The chain uses TRBV5-1 and TRBJ2-6; 8 bases are shared with TRBD1. This CDR3 has 18 residues. Germline CDR1 and CDR2: SGHRS and YFSETQ. CDR3 coding DNA: TGCGCCAGCAGCTTACCCGGACAGGGATTAACTGGGGTCAACGTCCTGACTTTC. This sequence encodes CASSLPGQGLTGVNVLTF. The variable domain in full, with the rest retrieved from reference TRBV5-1 and TRBJ2-6, is KAGVTQTPRYLIKTRGQQVTLSCSPISGHRSVSWYQQTPGQGLQFLFEYFSETQRNKGNFPGRFSGRQFSNSRSEMNVSTLELGDSALYLCASSLPGQGLTGVNVLTFGAGSRLTVL.

The V call is TRBV6-2 or TRBV6-3, the J call TRBJ2-2; 10 nucleotides line up with TRBD1. With V trimmed by 7 bases and J by 7 bases, 9 bases remained unmatched. CDR3 size: 15 residues. The germline V gene encodes CDR1 MNHEY and CDR2 SVGEGT. The CDR3: CASNLRTGGIGELFF. The CDR3 DNA follows: TGTGCCAGCAACCTAAGGACAGGGGGAATCGGGGAGCTGTTTTTT.

This clonotype was counted at least ten times. The chain couples TRBV29-1 to TRBJ2-5; TRBD2 matches at 9 bases. CDR1 is SQVTM, CDR2 ANQGSEA, per germline. This CDR3 contains 14 residues. V gave up 5 bases and J gave up 5 bases; unmatched junction bases: 9. CDR3 DNA sequence: TGCAGCGTTAGACTAGCGGAGGGGGTCGAGACCCAGTACTTC. It specifies CSVRLAEGVETQYF. The complete variable domain, with remaining parts taken from reference TRBV29-1 and TRBJ2-5, reads SAVISQKPSRDICQRGTSLTIQCQVDSQVTMMFWYRQQPGQSLTLIATANQGSEATYESGFVIDKFPISRPNLTFSTLTVSNMSPEDSSIYLCSVRLAEGVETQYFGPGTRLLVL.

This clonotype was seen many times. The J gene is TRBJ2-2, the V gene TRBV25-1, with TRBD1 as a possible D gene (5 bases). Germline CDR1 is MGHDK and CDR2 is SYGVNS. The CDR3 length is 15 residues. The V gene lost 5 bases and the J gene lost 0 bases, with 10 bases spanning the gap. The CDR3 region is CASSRWTPNTGELFF. CDR3 DNA: TGTGCCAGCAGTCGGTGGACACCGAACACCGGGGAGCTGTTTTTT.

This chain uses TRBV5-6 with TRBJ2-7; 7 nucleotides line up with TRBD1. V lost 2 bases, J lost 6 bases, and 8 bases stayed unmatched. CDR3 size: 14 residues. The germline CDR1 and CDR2 sequences are SGHDT and YYEEEE. CDR3 coding DNA: TGTGCCAGCAGCTTTCGAATGACAGGGTCCGAGCAGTACTTC. This gives the protein CASSFRMTGSEQYF.